This T cell receptor beta chain appears in the sequencing data of a study of blood T cell repertoires in COVID-19. On the study more broadly: Whether acute or convalescent, the COVID-19 samples came from the United States, Italy and Spain.

Between the trimmed V and J ends, which lost 4 bases and 6 bases, there was a span of 8 bases. Germline V gives CDR1 SGHTS, CDR2 YDEGEE. This CDR3 has 12 amino acids. Original processing notes: Reference gene primers were amplified, and this amplification served to estimate nucleated cell counts. Clones were sequenced by immunoSEQ multiplex PCR, and TCRdb holds only the in-frame ones, with some missing. V and J calls and clone size are as listed in that table; D and trimming were resolved from the DNA. The sample shows approximately 200,000 clones, approximately 81% of them seen only once. This sequence originates from an elderly woman with COVID-19, enrolled during active disease. This rearrangement joins TRBV5-8 to TRBJ1-5; the D is unclear. The specimen was peripheral blood. CDR3 loop: CASSAGLQPQHF. The CDR3 bases are TGTGCCAGCAGCGCGGGCCTTCAGCCCCAGCATTTT.